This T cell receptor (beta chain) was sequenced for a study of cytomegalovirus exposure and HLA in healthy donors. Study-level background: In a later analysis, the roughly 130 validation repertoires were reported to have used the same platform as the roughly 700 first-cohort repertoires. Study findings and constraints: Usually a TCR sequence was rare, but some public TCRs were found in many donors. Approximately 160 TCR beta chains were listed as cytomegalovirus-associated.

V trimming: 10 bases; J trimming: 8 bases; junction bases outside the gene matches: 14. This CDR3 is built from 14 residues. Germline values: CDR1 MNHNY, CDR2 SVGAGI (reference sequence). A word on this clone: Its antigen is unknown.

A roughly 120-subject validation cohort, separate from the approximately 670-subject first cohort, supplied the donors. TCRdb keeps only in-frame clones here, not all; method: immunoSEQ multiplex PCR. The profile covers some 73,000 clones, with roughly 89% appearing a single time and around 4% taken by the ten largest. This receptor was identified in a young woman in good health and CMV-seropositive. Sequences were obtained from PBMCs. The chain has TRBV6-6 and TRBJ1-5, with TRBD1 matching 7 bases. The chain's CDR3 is CATGTPGTDEPQHF. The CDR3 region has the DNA TGTGCCACGGGAACCCCCGGGACAGACGAGCCCCAGCATTTT.